Shown below are 17 T cell receptor beta chains from a single sample sequenced in a study of blood T cell repertoires in COVID-19. Measured with immunoSEQ multiplex PCR; TCRdb has only the in-frame clones, and not every one. Found here are roughly 450,000 clones, 90% of them singletons; the top ten hold 0.55% to 0.75%. Sequencing was done on a sample of PBMCs or T cells enriched from blood (not recorded which). These receptors came from a man younger than 35 who had recovered from COVID-19.

The CDR3 region has the DNA TGTGCCAGCAGTTTATCGTGGCTAGCCTTAACCTACGAGCAGTACTTC. As protein: CASSLSWLALTYEQYF. This chain links TRBV27 with TRBJ2-7; a weak D match, TRBD2 (5 bases). CDR1 MNHEY and CDR2 SMNVEV come from the germline V gene (reference sequence). The germline V and J ends were trimmed by 0 bases and 2 bases, with 14 bases remaining between them. The CDR3 has 16 amino acids.

The genes are TRBV2 and TRBJ2-7, with TRBD1 matching over 7 bases. The germline CDR1 and CDR2 sequences are SNHLY and FYNNEI. The CDR3 is 12 residues long. The V and J ends lost 10 bases and 4 bases, in that order; junction bases with no gene match: 7. CDR3 DNA: TGTGCCACCTCGGGACAGTCATACGAGCAGTACTTC. Amino acid sequence: CATSGQSYEQYF.

This chain links TRBV28 with TRBJ2-1; 12 bases map to TRBD2. Germline assignment: CDR1 MDHEN and CDR2 SYDVKM. Trimming took 5 bases from V and 6 from J; bases not matched to a gene: 8. This CDR3 is 16 amino acids long. The CDR3: CASSPRGTSGSNEQFF. The CDR3 DNA reads TGTGCCAGCAGTCCCCGAGGGACTAGCGGGTCCAATGAGCAGTTCTTC.

The genes are TRBV2 and TRBJ1-2; no clear D gene. The germline V gene has CDR1 SNHLY and CDR2 FYNNEI. The CDR3 loop spans 15 amino acids. The V gene lost 3 bases and the J gene lost 0 bases, with 11 bases spanning the gap. CDR3 region: CASSDDGEANYGYTF. CDR3 DNA: TGTGCCAGCAGTGACGATGGAGAAGCTAACTATGGCTACACCTTC.

For the CDR3, the DNA is TGCAGCGTGCAACAACAGGGGCCCACATATGAAGCTTTCTTT. Translated, it gives CSVQQQGPTYEAFF. The chain carries TRBV29-1 and TRBJ1-1, with 7 nucleotides matching TRBD1. The CDR3 extends over 14 amino acids. Germline CDR1 SQVTM, CDR2 ANQGSEA. The ends lost 6 bases at V and 7 bases at J; junction bases unmatched: 14.

The chain combines TRBV28 with TRBJ2-7, with 10 bases that match TRBD1. V gave up 4 bases and J gave up 4 bases; unmatched junction bases: 7. CDR1 and CDR2 (germline): MDHEN, SYDVKM. CDR3 length equals 15 residues. The CDR3 DNA reads TGTGCCAGCAGTTGGCGGACAGGGGGTTTGTACGAGCAGTACTTC. Amino acids: CASSWRTGGLYEQYF. Looking up the rest from reference TRBV28 and TRBJ2-7 gives the full variable domain: DVKVTQSSRYLVKRTGEKVFLECVQDMDHENMFWYRQDPGLGLRLIYFSYDVKMKEKGDIPEGYSVSREKKERFSLILESASTNQTSMYLCASSWRTGGLYEQYFGPGTRLTVT.

V gene TRBV6-6 combines with J gene TRBJ1-1; D is perhaps TRBD1 (5 bases). Per the germline V gene, CDR1 is MNHNY and CDR2 is SVGAGI (reference sequence). Trimming left V 0 bases short and J 5 bases short, with 10 bases between. The CDR3 is 14 residues long. The CDR3 DNA sequence: TGTGCCAGCAGTTACTCGGGGGGAGGGACTGAAGCTTTCTTT. Amino acid sequence: CASSYSGGGTEAFF.

This chain connects TRBV6-5 to TRBJ2-7; 7 bases are shared with TRBD1. V was pared by 7 bases and J by 7 bases, with 13 bases of the junction left unmatched. The CDR3 contains 14 residues. CDR1 is MNHEY, CDR2 SVGAGI, per germline. DNA of the CDR3: TGTGCCAGCAACCGACAGGGCCAACGCCGAGAGCAGTACTTC. Translating it yields CASNRQGQRREQYF.

This chain uses TRBV2 with TRBJ1-4, with D unresolved. This CDR3 has 14 residues. The germline V gene encodes CDR1 SNHLY and CDR2 FYNNEI. The V and J ends lost 6 bases and 1 base respectively, with 9 bases between them. The CDR3 DNA sequence: TGTGCCAGCAGAAGAGAGGAAACTAATGAAAAACTGTTTTTT. Residues: CASRREETNEKLFF.

The chain recombines TRBV28 with TRBJ1-6; 7 bases match TRBD1. The CDR3 extends over 15 amino acids. Germline V lookup: CDR1 MDHEN, CDR2 SYDVKM. Losses at the gene ends were 6 bases for V and 7 bases for J; bases not matched to a gene: 9. This CDR3 reads CASRGQRNWNSPLHF. The DNA for the CDR3 is TGTGCCAGCAGGGGACAGCGAAACTGGAATTCACCCCTCCACTTT.

This sequence joins TRBV5-1 and TRBJ2-7; TRBD2 matches at 8 bases. The CDR3 has 15 amino acids. J gave up 2 bases and V 0 bases, and 4 bases lay outside the gene matches. CDR1 and CDR2 from the germline V gene are SGHRS and YFSETQ. The CDR3 reads CASSLGDGGAYEQYF. The CDR3 DNA sequence: TGCGCCAGCAGCTTGGGCGACGGGGGGGCCTACGAGCAGTACTTC.

This clone was counted once. The V gene is TRBV27, the J gene TRBJ1-5; perhaps TRBD1 as D (5 bases). The germline V and J ends were trimmed by 3 bases and 3 bases, with 12 bases remaining between them. The CDR3 loop spans 15 amino acids. The germline V gene encodes CDR1 MNHEY and CDR2 SMNVEV (reference sequence). The CDR3 DNA is TGTGCCAGCAGTTTGACAGCGCCTATCAATCAGCCCCAGCATTTT. Protein sequence: CASSLTAPINQPQHF.

The chain couples TRBV9 to TRBJ1-2; D is possibly TRBD1 (6 bases). This CDR3 is built from 13 residues. Between the trimmed V and J ends, which lost 0 bases and 13 bases, there was a span of 16 bases. The germline gives CDR1 SGDLS, CDR2 YYNGEE. The CDR3 sequence: CASSVDGRGSCTF. DNA for the CDR3: TGTGCCAGCAGCGTAGATGGGAGGGGGTCATGCACCTTC.

V usage is TRBV28 and J usage is TRBJ1-5, with D hard to call. Germline CDR1 and CDR2: MDHEN and SYDVKM. Trimming took off 6 bases at V and 5 bases at J, with 20 bases between the two ends. CDR3 length: 16 amino acids. The CDR3 DNA sequence: TGTGCCAGCAGCCAAAGGCCCTGGAGGGCTTATCAGCCCCAGCATTTT. Its protein product is CASSQRPWRAYQPQHF.

V usage is TRBV19 and J usage is TRBJ1-5, with D perhaps TRBD1 (5 bases). CDR1 LNHDA and CDR2 SQIVND come from the germline V gene (reference sequence). V gave up 3 bases and J gave up 5 bases, with 8 bases separating them. The CDR3 runs 13 residues. This chain's CDR3 is CASSMTAHQPQHF. The CDR3 DNA is TGTGCCAGTAGTATGACAGCACATCAGCCCCAGCATTTT.

The chain is built from TRBV6-5 and TRBJ1-2; 8 bases align to TRBD1. This CDR3 contains 15 residues. Germline CDR1 MNHEY, CDR2 SVGAGI. V dropped 4 bases and J dropped 8; count of bases not matched to a gene: 12. CDR3 sequence: CASSLYRTGQGGYTF. As DNA, the CDR3 is TGTGCCAGCAGTTTGTACCGGACAGGGCAAGGAGGCTACACCTTC.

The chain links TRBV5-4 to TRBJ1-6; the match to TRBD1 covers 9 bases. The CDR3 runs 15 residues. CDR1 and CDR2 from the germline V gene are SGHNT and YYREEE (reference sequence). After removal of 5 bases from V and 0 bases from J, the junction contained 0 bases not matched to a gene. DNA for the CDR3: TGTGCCAGCAGGACAGGGGGCTCCTATAATTCACCCCTCCACTTT. Translating gives CASRTGGSYNSPLHF.